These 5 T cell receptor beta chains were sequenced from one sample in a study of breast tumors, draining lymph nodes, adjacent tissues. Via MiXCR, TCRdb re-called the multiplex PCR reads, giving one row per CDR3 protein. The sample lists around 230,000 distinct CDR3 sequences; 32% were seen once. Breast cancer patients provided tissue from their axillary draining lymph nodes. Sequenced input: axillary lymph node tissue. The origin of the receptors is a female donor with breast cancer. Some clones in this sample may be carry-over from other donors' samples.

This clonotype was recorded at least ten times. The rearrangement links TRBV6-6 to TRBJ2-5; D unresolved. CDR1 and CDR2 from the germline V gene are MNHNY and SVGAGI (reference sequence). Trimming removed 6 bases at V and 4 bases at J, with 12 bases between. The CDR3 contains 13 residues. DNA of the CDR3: TGTGCCAGCAGCCGAGATCAGGTAGAGACCCAGTACTTC. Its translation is CASSRDQVETQYF.

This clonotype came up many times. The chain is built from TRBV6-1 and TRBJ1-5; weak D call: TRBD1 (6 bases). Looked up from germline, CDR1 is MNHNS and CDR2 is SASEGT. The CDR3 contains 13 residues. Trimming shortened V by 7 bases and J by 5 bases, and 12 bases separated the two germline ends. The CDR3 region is CASKLQGYQPQHF. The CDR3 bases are TGTGCCAGCAAACTCCAGGGGTATCAGCCCCAGCATTTT.

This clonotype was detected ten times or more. Here the CDR3 reads CASSQGSHEQFF. The CDR3, as DNA: TGTGCCAGCAGCCAAGGGTCCCATGAGCAGTTCTTC. The V gene is TRBV3-1, the J gene TRBJ2-1, with D unresolved. This CDR3 region has 12 residues. Germline CDR1 is LGHDT and CDR2 is YNNKEL (reference sequence). The germline V and J ends were trimmed by 1 base and 8 bases, with 6 bases remaining between them.

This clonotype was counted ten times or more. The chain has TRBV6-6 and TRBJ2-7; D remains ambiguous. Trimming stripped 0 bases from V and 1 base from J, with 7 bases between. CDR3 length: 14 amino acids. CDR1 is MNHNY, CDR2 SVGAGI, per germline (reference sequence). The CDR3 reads CASSYSSSSYEQYF. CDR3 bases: TGTGCCAGCAGTTACTCCAGCAGTTCCTACGAGCAGTACTTC.

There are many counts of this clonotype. The DNA for the CDR3 is TGTGCCAGCAGCTTGTCAGGCTATGAGCAGTTCTTC. Protein product: CASSLSGYEQFF. This rearrangement joins TRBV7-3 to TRBJ2-1; unclear D gene. The CDR3 covers 12 residues. The ends were cut back, 3 bases at V and 8 bases at J, with 8 bases in the middle. CDR1 is SGHTA, CDR2 FQGTGA, per germline.